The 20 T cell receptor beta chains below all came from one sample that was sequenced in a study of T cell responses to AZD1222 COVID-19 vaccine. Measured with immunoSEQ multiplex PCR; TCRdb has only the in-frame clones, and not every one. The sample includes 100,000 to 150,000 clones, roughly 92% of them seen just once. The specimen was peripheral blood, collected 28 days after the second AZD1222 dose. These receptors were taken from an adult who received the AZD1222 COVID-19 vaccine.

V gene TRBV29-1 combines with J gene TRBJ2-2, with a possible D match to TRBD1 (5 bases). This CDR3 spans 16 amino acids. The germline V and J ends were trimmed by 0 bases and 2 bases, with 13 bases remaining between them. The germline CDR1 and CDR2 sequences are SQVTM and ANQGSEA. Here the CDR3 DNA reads TGCAGCGTTGAAGATCCGAGGCAGGGAAACACCGGGGAGCTGTTTTTT. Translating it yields CSVEDPRQGNTGELFF.

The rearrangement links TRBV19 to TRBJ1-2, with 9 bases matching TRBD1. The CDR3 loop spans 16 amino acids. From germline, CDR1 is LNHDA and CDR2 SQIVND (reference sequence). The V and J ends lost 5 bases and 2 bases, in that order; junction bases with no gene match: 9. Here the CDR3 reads CASSYRGQGRNYGYTF. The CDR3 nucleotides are TGTGCCAGTAGTTACCGGGGACAGGGCCGAAACTATGGCTACACCTTC.

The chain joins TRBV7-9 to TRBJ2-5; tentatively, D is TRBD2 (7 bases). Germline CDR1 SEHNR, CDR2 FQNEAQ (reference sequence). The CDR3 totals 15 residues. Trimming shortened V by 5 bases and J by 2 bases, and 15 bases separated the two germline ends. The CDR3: CASSNPGGPQETQYF. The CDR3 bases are TGTGCCAGCAGCAATCCGGGGGGCCCACAAGAGACCCAGTACTTC.

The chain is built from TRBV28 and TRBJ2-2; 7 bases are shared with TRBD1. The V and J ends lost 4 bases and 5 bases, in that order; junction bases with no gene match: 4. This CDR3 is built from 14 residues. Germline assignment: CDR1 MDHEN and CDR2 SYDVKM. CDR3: CASSYRTGTGELFF. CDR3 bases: TGTGCCAGCAGTTACCGGACAGGTACCGGGGAGCTGTTTTTT.

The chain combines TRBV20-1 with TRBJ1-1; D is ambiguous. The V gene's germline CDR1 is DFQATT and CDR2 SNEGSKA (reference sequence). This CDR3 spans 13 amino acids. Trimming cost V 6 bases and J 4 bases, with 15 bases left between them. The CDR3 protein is CSASGGRSTEAFF. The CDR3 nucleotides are TGCAGTGCCAGTGGAGGTAGGAGCACTGAAGCTTTCTTT.

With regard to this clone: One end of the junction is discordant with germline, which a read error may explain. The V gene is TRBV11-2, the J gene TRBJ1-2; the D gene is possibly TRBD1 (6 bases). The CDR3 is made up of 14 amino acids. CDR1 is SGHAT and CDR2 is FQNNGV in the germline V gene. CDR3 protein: CASSLEGGKDGYTF. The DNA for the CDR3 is TGTGCCAGCAGCCTAGAGGGGGGAAAGGATGGCTACACCTTC.

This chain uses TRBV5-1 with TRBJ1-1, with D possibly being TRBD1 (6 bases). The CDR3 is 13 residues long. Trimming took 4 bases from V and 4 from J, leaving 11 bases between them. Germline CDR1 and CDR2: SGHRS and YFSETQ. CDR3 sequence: CASSPGGGTEAFF. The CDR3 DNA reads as TGCGCCAGCAGCCCTGGAGGGGGCACTGAAGCTTTCTTT.

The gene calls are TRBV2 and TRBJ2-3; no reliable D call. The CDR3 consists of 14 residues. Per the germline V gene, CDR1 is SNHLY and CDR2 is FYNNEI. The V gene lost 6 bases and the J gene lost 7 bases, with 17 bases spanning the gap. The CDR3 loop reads CASRQSQGDYTQYF. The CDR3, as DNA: TGTGCCAGCAGGCAATCGCAAGGCGACTATACGCAGTATTTT. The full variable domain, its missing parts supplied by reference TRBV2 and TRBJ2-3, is EPEVTQTPSHQVTQMGQEVILRCVPISNHLYFYWYRQILGQKVEFLVSFYNNEISEKSEIFDDQFSVERPDGSNFTLKIRSTKLEDSAMYFCASRQSQGDYTQYFGPGTRLTVL.

CDR3 nucleotide sequence: TGTGCCTGGAGTGTTATGGACTATCAGGCAGCTTTCTTT. Translated, it gives CAWSVMDYQAAFF. The V gene is TRBV30, the J gene TRBJ1-1, with unresolved D. The CDR3 is made up of 13 amino acids. The germline V and J ends were trimmed by 0 bases and 10 bases, with 15 bases remaining between them. Germline CDR1 GTSNPN, CDR2 SVGIG (reference sequence). Full variable domain (remainder filled in from reference TRBV30 and TRBJ1-1): SQTIHQWPATLVQPVGSPLSLECTVEGTSNPNLYWYRQAAGRGLQLLFYSVGIGQISSEVPQNLSASRPQDRQFILSSKKLLLSDSGFYLCAWSVMDYQAAFFGQGTRLTVV.

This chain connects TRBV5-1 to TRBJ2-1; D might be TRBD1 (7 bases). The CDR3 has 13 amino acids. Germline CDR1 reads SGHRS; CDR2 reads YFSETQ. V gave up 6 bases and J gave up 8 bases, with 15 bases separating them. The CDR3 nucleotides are TGCGCCAGCAACCCAGGGGGGATGGATGAGCAGTTCTTC. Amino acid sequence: CASNPGGMDEQFF.

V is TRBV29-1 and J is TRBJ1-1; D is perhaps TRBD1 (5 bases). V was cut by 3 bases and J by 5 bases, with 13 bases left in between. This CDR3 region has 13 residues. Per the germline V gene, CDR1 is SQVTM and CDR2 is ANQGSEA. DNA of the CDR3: TGCAGCGTTGAGTCGTTGGAGGGGACTGAAGCTTTCTTT. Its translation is CSVESLEGTEAFF.

The CDR3 loop is CASSYSPQGNTEAFF. The CDR3 nucleotides are TGTGCCAGCAGTTACTCGCCACAGGGGAACACTGAAGCTTTCTTT. This chain connects TRBV6-6 to TRBJ1-1; a possible D gene is TRBD1 (6 bases). Trimming cost V 0 bases and J 1 base, with 9 bases left between them. This CDR3 has 15 amino acids. Germline assignment: CDR1 MNHNY and CDR2 SVGAGI (reference sequence).

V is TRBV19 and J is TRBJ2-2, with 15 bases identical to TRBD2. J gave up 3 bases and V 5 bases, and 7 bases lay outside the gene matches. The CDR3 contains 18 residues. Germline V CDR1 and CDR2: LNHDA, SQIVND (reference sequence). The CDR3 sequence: CASSRGTSGGSYTGELFF. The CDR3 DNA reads TGTGCCAGTAGTCGCGGGACTAGCGGGGGGTCATACACCGGGGAGCTGTTTTTT.

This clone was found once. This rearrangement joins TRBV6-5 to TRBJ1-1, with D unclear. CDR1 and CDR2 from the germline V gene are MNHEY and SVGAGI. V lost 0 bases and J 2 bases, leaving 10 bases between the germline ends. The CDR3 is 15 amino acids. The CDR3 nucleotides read TGTGCCAGCAGTTACTCGTGGTCAAGAAACACTGAAGCTTTCTTT. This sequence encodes CASSYSWSRNTEAFF.

As DNA, the CDR3 is TGTGCCAGCAGCTTAACGGGCAGGAAAAATGAGCAGTTCTTC. Protein product: CASSLTGRKNEQFF. The chain couples TRBV7-3 to TRBJ2-1; D call uncertain. Germline loops: CDR1 SGHTA, CDR2 FQGTGA. The V gene lost 0 bases and the J gene lost 7 bases, with 10 bases spanning the gap. There are 14 residues in the CDR3.

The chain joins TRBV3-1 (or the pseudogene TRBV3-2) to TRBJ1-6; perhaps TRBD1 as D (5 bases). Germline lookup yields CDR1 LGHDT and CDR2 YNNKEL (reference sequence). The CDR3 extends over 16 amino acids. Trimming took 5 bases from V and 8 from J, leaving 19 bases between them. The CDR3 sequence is CASSIDRRTYYSPLHF. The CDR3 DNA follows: TGTGCCAGCAGCATAGACAGAAGAACTTATTATTCACCCCTCCACTTT.

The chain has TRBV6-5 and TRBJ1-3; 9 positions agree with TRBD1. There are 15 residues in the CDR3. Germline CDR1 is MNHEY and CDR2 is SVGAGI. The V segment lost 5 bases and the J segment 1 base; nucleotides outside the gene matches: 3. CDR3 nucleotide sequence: TGTGCCAGCAGTAGGGACAGGGATTCTGGAAACACCATATATTTT. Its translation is CASSRDRDSGNTIYF.

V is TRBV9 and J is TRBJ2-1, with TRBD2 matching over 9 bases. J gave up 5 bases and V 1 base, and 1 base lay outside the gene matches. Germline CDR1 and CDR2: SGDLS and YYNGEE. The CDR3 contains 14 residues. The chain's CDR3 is CASSVTSGHNEQFF. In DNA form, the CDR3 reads TGTGCCAGCAGCGTAACTAGCGGGCACAATGAGCAGTTCTTC.

CDR3 loop: CASSVLSSGNTIYF. CDR3 sequence (DNA): TGTGCCAGCAGCGTCCTAAGCTCTGGAAACACCATATATTTT. This chain uses TRBV9 with TRBJ1-3; D ambiguous. There are 14 residues in the CDR3. Germline V gene data show CDR1 as SGDLS and CDR2 as YYNGEE. Deletions cut 2 bases from V and 0 bases from J, with 6 bases between.

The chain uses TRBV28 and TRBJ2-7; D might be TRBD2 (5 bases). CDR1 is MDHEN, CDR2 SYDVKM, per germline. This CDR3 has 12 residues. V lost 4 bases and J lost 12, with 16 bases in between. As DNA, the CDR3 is TGTGCCAGCAGTTCACTGGTCGGAGAGGGGTACTTC. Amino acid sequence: CASSSLVGEGYF.